Listed below are T cell receptor beta chains from one sample, sequenced in a study of response to subunit inactivated influenza vaccine. TCRdb analysed the RT-PCR reads with MiXCR anew, one entry per CDR3 protein. The table includes 500,000 to 550,000 distinct CDR3 sequences, about 8% detected once. Here the sequenced sample was PBMCs from blood, taken roughly 24 months after vaccination. These TCRs come from a man in his fifties or sixties who received an inactivated influenza vaccine. Both conserved end residues are part of each CDR3.

V: TRBV12-3/TRBV12-4; length: 14; J: TRBJ2-2; CDR3: CASRTGENTGELFF
V: TRBV20-1; length: 13; J: TRBJ1-1; CDR3: CSTPLRGDTEAFF
V: TRBV11-2; length: 15; J: TRBJ1-4; CDR3: CASSLDRHRIEKLFF
V: TRBV2; length: 11; J: TRBJ2-5; CDR3: CASSPKETQYF
V: TRBV9; length: 15; J: TRBJ2-3; CDR3: CASSADQTTTDTQYF
V: TRBV5-1; length: 14; J: TRBJ2-7; CDR3: CASSLLPGGHEQYF
V: TRBV12-3/TRBV12-4; length: 14; J: TRBJ1-2; CDR3: CASSLRDRGYGYTF
V: TRBV19; length: 17; J: TRBJ2-1; CDR3: CASSITGLAGIYNEQFF
V: TRBV5-1; length: 13; J: TRBJ2-3; CDR3: CASSWTITDTQYF
V: TRBV20-1; length: 14; J: TRBJ1-1; CDR3: CSATFQARDTEAFF
V: TRBV7-9; length: 14; J: TRBJ1-3; CDR3: CASSRGGGGNTIYF
V: TRBV5-1; length: 17; J: TRBJ2-5; CDR3: CASSPLGSPSGPETQYF
V: TRBV29-1; length: 14; J: TRBJ2-7; CDR3: CSVATGGAGYEQYF
V: TRBV4-3; length: 16; J: TRBJ2-3; CDR3: CASSQAAAGGTDTQYF
V: TRBV7-8; length: 14; J: TRBJ2-2; CDR3: CASSLAFLSGELFF
V: TRBV3-1; length: 14; J: TRBJ2-7; CDR3: CASSQGGRAYEQYF
V: TRBV5-1; length: 15; J: TRBJ2-1; CDR3: CASSLAGTHYNEQFF
V: TRBV20-1; length: 16; J: TRBJ2-1; CDR3: CSAQGQYRDSYNEQFF
V: TRBV29-1; length: 12; J: TRBJ2-7; CDR3: CSVGRGPNEQYF
V: TRBV2; length: 12; J: TRBJ2-7; CDR3: CASKDRSYEQYF
V: TRBV5-7; length: 17; J: TRBJ2-5; CDR3: CASSRLTSGGDQETQYF
V: TRBV7-2; length: 16; J: TRBJ2-2; CDR3: CASSLGGGTNTGELFF
V: TRBV7-8; length: 17; J: TRBJ2-2; CDR3: CASSLHGGDSLTGELFF
V: TRBV27; length: 14; J: TRBJ2-5; CDR3: CASSTPTSRETQYF
V: TRBV20-1; length: 14; J: TRBJ2-5; CDR3: CSAPKIGSPGTQYF
V: TRBV7-2; length: 16; J: TRBJ2-7; CDR3: CASSRLGTGNFYEQYF
V: TRBV3-1; length: 14; J: TRBJ2-2; CDR3: CASSQAGVTGELFF
V: TRBV7-2; length: 14; J: TRBJ2-1; CDR3: CASSPRGGHNEQFF
V: TRBV7-8; length: 15; J: TRBJ2-1; CDR3: CASSLPGGPNNEQFF
V: TRBV18; length: 15; J: TRBJ2-3; CDR3: CASSWGQGATDTQYF
V: TRBV11-2; length: 16; J: TRBJ1-1; CDR3: CASSPPADFLNTEAFF
V: TRBV24-1; length: 13; J: TRBJ2-5; CDR3: CATGSGTDETQYF
V: TRBV18; length: 13; J: TRBJ2-7; CDR3: CASSARGTYEQYF
V: TRBV6-1; length: 14; J: TRBJ1-6; CDR3: CAGRLQSPNSPLHF
V: TRBV14; length: 15; J: TRBJ2-1; CDR3: CASSRSLAGTPEQFF
V: TRBV28; length: 17; J: TRBJ2-1; CDR3: CASTTSQGAYGYNEQFF
V: TRBV3-1; length: 14; J: TRBJ2-7; CDR3: CASSPGLAPYEQYF
V: TRBV10-3; length: 13; J: TRBJ1-5; CDR3: CASGTGVNQPQHF
V: TRBV20-1; length: 11; J: TRBJ1-1; CDR3: CSAKWDREAFF
V: TRBV6-5; length: 15; J: TRBJ2-5; CDR3: CASSYRGRGEETQYF
V: TRBV7-2; length: 16; J: TRBJ2-5; CDR3: CASSSVAGGPSKTQYF
V: TRBV20-1; length: 16; J: TRBJ2-2; CDR3: CSARPPAGGVGGELFF
V: TRBV6-5; length: 15; J: TRBJ2-7; CDR3: CASSYSVRGSYEQYF
V: TRBV4-3; length: 16; J: TRBJ2-1; CDR3: CASSHTGTSGFNEQFF
V: TRBV6-6; length: 12; J: TRBJ1-1; CDR3: CASSYGGGEAFF
V: TRBV13; length: 16; J: TRBJ1-1; CDR3: CASSFGGRYVWTEAFF
V: TRBV5-1; length: 14; J: TRBJ2-1; CDR3: CASSVSGQGDEQFF
V: TRBV7-8; length: 16; J: TRBJ2-1; CDR3: CASSLVTSGIPNEQFF
V: TRBV20-1; length: 13; J: TRBJ2-3; CDR3: CSAADGSTDTQYF
V: TRBV18; length: 13; J: TRBJ2-5; CDR3: CASVSQAQETQYF
V: TRBV24-1; length: 13; J: TRBJ2-7; CDR3: CATRDRDSYEQYF
V: TRBV5-1; length: 15; J: TRBJ1-1; CDR3: CASSFGTGARTEAFF
V: TRBV15; length: 20; J: TRBJ2-6; CDR3: CATSRLTLDLFASGANVLTF
V: TRBV12-3/TRBV12-4; length: 15; J: TRBJ2-5; CDR3: CASSLDRRYSETQYF
V: TRBV27; length: 19; J: TRBJ2-5; CDR3: CASSPDRDIVGQVEETQYF
V: TRBV5-6; length: 17; J: TRBJ2-3; CDR3: CASSLGYRGFDTDTQYF
V: TRBV6-1; length: 14; J: TRBJ1-2; CDR3: CASRSRQGDYGYTF
V: TRBV6-2/TRBV6-3; length: 13; J: TRBJ1-5; CDR3: CASTGTGVQPQHF
V: TRBV7-2; length: 16; J: TRBJ2-7; CDR3: CASSLAGLAGSYEQYF